Reported below is one T cell receptor beta chain. What it recognizes is unknown. The data were obtained in a study of T-cell memory formation after mild COVID-19. Looking at the study overall: Each donor largely had its own TCR clusters. Points from the study as a whole: Largely, contracting CD4+ clones fell within CM and EM, and contracting CD8+ clones within EMRA. Pre-infection memory harbored some responding clones, suggesting cross-reactive memory joined.

CDR1 MGHRA and CDR2 YSYEKL come from the germline V gene. Trimming cost V 4 bases and J 5 bases, with 12 bases left between them. The CDR3 contains 14 residues. 5'RACE primed at constant segments yielded TCR alpha and TCR beta cDNA libraries bearing sample barcodes and UMIs. TCRdb redid the calling of the 5' RACE reads with MiXCR, one entry per CDR3 protein. The data contain 550,000 to 600,000 distinct CDR3 sequences, roughly 21% of them singletons. The sample comprised PBMCs or a T cell subset sorted from them (not recorded which). This sequence originates from an adult woman who had mild COVID-19 (a few samples of this study predate the infection). Cell type and time point are not known. J is TRBJ2-1 and V is TRBV4-1, with a tentative D call TRBD2 (5 bases). Here the CDR3 DNA reads TGCGCCAGCAGCCCCGAGGGTAGAGACAATGAGCAGTTCTTC. Translating it yields CASSPEGRDNEQFF.